Listed below are T cell receptor beta chains from one sample, sequenced in a study of glioma-infiltrating T cells. TCRdb redid the calling of the multiplex PCR reads with MiXCR, one entry per CDR3 protein. Among approximately 110,000 distinct CDR3 sequences listed, roughly 25% were seen once. Sequenced input: glioma tissue, nonneoplastic brain tissue, or PBMCs (not recorded which). Source of these receptors: a human donor with low-grade glioma or glioblastoma, undergoing nonglioma brain surgery, or in good health (not recorded which). Each CDR3 is given with its conserved first and last residue. A D gene is named only where the DNA matches it firmly. Size values are once, few and many counts, or a class for expanded clones, and some rows have none.

J gene	D gene	clone size	V gene	CDR3 protein	CDR3 DNA
TRBJ2-1	TRBD1	many	TRBV6-1	CASKDRGPYNEQFF	TGTGCCAGCAAAGACAGGGGGCCCTACAATGAGCAGTTCTTC
TRBJ2-7	TRBD2	many	TRBV3-1	CASSQALAGGIYEQYF	TGTGCCAGCAGCCAAGCCCTAGCGGGAGGAATCTACGAGCAGTACTTC
TRBJ1-1	TRBD1	many	TRBV6-1	CASSRQGNTEAFF	TGTGCCAGCAGTCGACAGGGGAACACTGAAGCTTTCTTT
TRBJ1-2	TRBD1	many	TRBV27	CASSNQTGGIGYTF	TGTGCCAGCAGTAACCAGACAGGGGGTATTGGCTACACCTTC
TRBJ1-4	NA	many	TRBV28	CASVRVRGEKLFF	TGTGCCAGCGTCCGTGTCAGGGGTGAAAAACTGTTTTTT
TRBJ2-1	NA	few	TRBV11-2	CASSLPSYNEQFF	TGTGCCAGCAGCCTTCCCTCCTACAATGAGCAGTTCTTC
TRBJ2-1	TRBD2	many	TRBV7-9	CASSSPTGTSGRTSYNEQFF	TGTGCCAGCAGCTCACCTACCGGGACTAGCGGGAGAACCTCCTACAATGAGCAGTTCTTC
TRBJ2-7	TRBD2	NA	TRBV18	CASSSGTSGIYEQYF	TGTGCCAGCTCATCCGGGACTAGCGGGATCTACGAGCAGTACTTC
TRBJ2-3	NA	many	TRBV27	CASSLSDWFSTDTQYF	TGTGCCAGCAGTTTATCTGACTGGTTCAGCACAGATACGCAGTATTTT
TRBJ1-2	NA	many	TRBV10-3	CAIGTNYGYTF	TGTGCCATCGGGACAAATTATGGCTACACCTTC
TRBJ1-6	NA	many	TRBV11-2	CASSSQGRGNSPLHF	TGTGCCAGCAGCTCGCAGGGCCGAGGGAATTCACCCCTCCACTTT
TRBJ2-3	TRBD2	many	TRBV6-2/TRBV6-3	CASSYSAREFSRVTDTQYF	TGTGCCAGCAGTTACTCTGCGCGGGAGTTTTCACGCGTCACAGATACGCAGTATTTT
TRBJ2-3	TRBD2	many	TRBV27	CASRLAGANTDTQYF	TGTGCCAGCCGTTTAGCGGGAGCGAACACAGATACGCAGTATTTT
TRBJ2-5	TRBD1	many	TRBV4-3	CASSQDPGTEETQYF	TGCGCCAGCAGCCAAGACCCCGGGACAGAAGAGACCCAGTACTTC
TRBJ1-1	NA	many	TRBV4-1	CASSRGRNTEAFF	TGCGCCAGCAGCCGAGGCAGGAACACTGAAGCTTTCTTT
TRBJ2-3	TRBD1	many	TRBV15	CATGDRGSTDTQYF	TGTGCCACCGGGGACAGGGGTAGCACAGATACGCAGTATTTT
TRBJ2-3	TRBD2	NA	TRBV7-9	CASSPIAGKSIDTQYF	TGTGCCAGCAGCCCCATAGCGGGGAAGAGTATAGATACGCAGTATTTT
TRBJ2-7	TRBD1	many	TRBV27	CASSLGQDYEQYF	TGTGCCAGCAGTTTGGGACAGGACTACGAGCAGTACTTC
TRBJ1-5	TRBD1	many	TRBV2	CASEEQGAIGNQPQHF	TGTGCCAGCGAGGAACAGGGGGCAATAGGCAATCAGCCCCAGCATTTT
TRBJ2-2	NA	many	TRBV20-1	CSARDVNTGELFF	TGCAGTGCTAGAGATGTGAACACCGGGGAGCTGTTTTTT
TRBJ2-2	NA	NA	TRBV5-1	CASSRGNPNGELFF	TGCGCCAGCAGCCGGGGAAACCCTAACGGGGAGCTGTTTTTT
TRBJ2-7	TRBD1	many	TRBV27	CASSTPGQGMDEQYF	TGTGCCAGCAGTACCCCGGGACAGGGGATGGACGAGCAGTACTTC
TRBJ1-1	NA	many	TRBV7-9	CASSSPRDKTTAVNTEAFF	TGTGCCAGCAGCTCCCCAAGGGATAAAACCACCGCGGTGAACACTGAAGCTTTCTTT
TRBJ2-5	NA	many	TRBV6-1	CASSALSQYRYQETQYF	TGTGCCAGCAGTGCCCTATCCCAATACCGATACCAAGAGACCCAGTACTTC
TRBJ2-1	NA	many	TRBV2	CASSEGPTYNEQFF	TGTGCCAGCAGTGAAGGTCCTACCTACAATGAGCAGTTCTTC
TRBJ1-4	TRBD1	NA	TRBV18	CASSPPEGATNDKLFF	TGTGCCAGCTCACCACCAGAGGGGGCAACTAATGATAAACTGTTTTTT
TRBJ2-7	NA	many	TRBV20-1	CSARDRVGAPHEQYF	TGCAGTGCTAGAGATCGGGTAGGGGCGCCCCACGAGCAGTACTTC
TRBJ2-5	TRBD1	many	TRBV28	CASSFRDRVQETQYF	TGTGCCAGCAGTTTCCGGGACAGGGTCCAAGAGACCCAGTACTTC
TRBJ2-7	TRBD1	many	TRBV6-1	CASSTWTGGTYEQYF	TGTGCCAGCAGTACCTGGACAGGGGGCACCTACGAGCAGTACTTC
TRBJ1-3	TRBD1	NA	TRBV11-2	CASRSGQGRGNTIYF	TGTGCCAGCAGAAGCGGACAGGGACGTGGAAACACCATATATTTT
TRBJ1-1	NA	few	TRBV3-1	CASSQPDRNTEAFF	TGTGCCAGCAGCCAACCGGACCGGAACACTGAAGCTTTCTTT
TRBJ2-3	TRBD2	many	TRBV20-1	CSARATSGRADTQYF	TGCAGTGCTAGAGCTACTAGCGGGAGGGCGGATACGCAGTATTTT
TRBJ2-7	NA	many	TRBV28	CASSPSVSSYEQYF	TGTGCCAGCAGTCCTAGCGTGAGCTCCTACGAGCAGTACTTC
TRBJ2-1	NA	many	TRBV6-1	CASFNPDSVDEQFF	TGTGCCAGCTTCAACCCGGACTCCGTCGATGAGCAGTTCTTC
TRBJ1-1	NA	medium-sized	TRBV20-1	CSARQGTNTEAFF	TGCAGTGCTAGACAGGGAACGAACACTGAAGCTTTCTTT
TRBJ1-1	NA	NA	TRBV4-1	CASSQDLGFTEAFF	TGCGCCAGCAGCCAAGATCTTGGGTTCACTGAAGCTTTCTTT
TRBJ2-1	NA	many	TRBV20-1	CSARGGGGPEQFF	TGCAGTGCTAGAGGAGGTGGCGGCCCCGAGCAGTTCTTC
TRBJ1-2	NA	once	TRBV10-3	CAIRGIDSGYGYTF	TGTGCCATCAGGGGGATCGATTCTGGGTATGGCTACACCTTC
TRBJ2-1	TRBD1	many	TRBV6-1	CASQRQGGHNEQFF	TGTGCCAGCCAACGACAGGGGGGACACAATGAGCAGTTCTTC
TRBJ2-1	NA	many	TRBV6-1	CASSYGTSWEQFF	TGTGCCAGCAGTTATGGGACTTCATGGGAGCAGTTCTTC
TRBJ2-3	TRBD2	many	TRBV20-1	CSARDWTSGRTDTQYF	TGCAGTGCTAGAGATTGGACTAGCGGGAGGACAGATACGCAGTATTTT
TRBJ2-7	TRBD2	many	TRBV19	CASKTSVSPSYEQYF	TGTGCCAGTAAGACTAGCGTGAGTCCCTCTTACGAGCAGTACTTC
TRBJ1-1	NA	NA	TRBV29-1	CSVEGYSTEALF	TGCAGCGTTGAAGGGTACAGCACTGAAGCTTTATTT
TRBJ2-7	NA	many	TRBV2	CASRTDAGEQYF	TGTGCCAGCAGGACGGATGCCGGCGAGCAGTACTTC
TRBJ2-1	NA	many	TRBV6-2/TRBV6-3	CASSSRPYKENEQFF	TGTGCCAGCAGTTCGCGGCCTTACAAGGAGAATGAGCAGTTCTTC
TRBJ2-3	TRBD2	many	TRBV20-1	CSGEGGLASTDTQYF	TGCAGTGGGGAGGGGGGACTAGCTAGCACAGATACGCAGTATTTT
TRBJ2-7	TRBD2	NA	TRBV18	CASSPGGRNEQYF	TGTGCCAGCTCACCAGGCGGGAGGAACGAGCAGTACTTC
TRBJ2-3	NA	NA	TRBV29-1	CSGSVCGTDTQYF	TGCAGCGGGTCTGTGTGTGGCACAGATACGCAGTATTTT
TRBJ2-3	TRBD2	many	TRBV7-2	CASSLEPGLALDTQYF	TGTGCCAGCAGCTTAGAACCGGGACTAGCACTAGATACGCAGTATTTT
TRBJ2-3	NA	many	TRBV7-9	CASSFSGGVDTQYF	TGTGCCAGCAGCTTCTCCGGAGGTGTGGATACGCAGTATTTT
TRBJ2-5	TRBD2	many	TRBV20-1	CSASPLLAGRQETQYF	TGCAGTGCTAGTCCACTACTAGCGGGACGGCAAGAGACCCAGTACTTC
TRBJ1-5	TRBD1	few	TRBV10-3	CAISEFGTGNQPQHF	TGTGCCATCAGTGAGTTTGGGACAGGCAATCAGCCCCAGCATTTT